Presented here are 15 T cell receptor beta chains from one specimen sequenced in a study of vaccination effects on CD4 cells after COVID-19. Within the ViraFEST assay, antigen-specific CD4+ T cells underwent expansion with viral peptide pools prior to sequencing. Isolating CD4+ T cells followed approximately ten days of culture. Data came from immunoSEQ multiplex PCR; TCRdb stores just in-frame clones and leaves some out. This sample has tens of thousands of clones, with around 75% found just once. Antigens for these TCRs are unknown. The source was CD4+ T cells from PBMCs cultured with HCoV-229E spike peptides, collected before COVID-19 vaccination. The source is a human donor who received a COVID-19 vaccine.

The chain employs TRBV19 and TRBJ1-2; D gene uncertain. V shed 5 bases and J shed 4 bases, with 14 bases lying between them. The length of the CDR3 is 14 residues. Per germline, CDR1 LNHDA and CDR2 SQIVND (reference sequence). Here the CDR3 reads CASSPASLIYGYTF. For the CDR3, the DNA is TGTGCCAGTAGTCCCGCGAGCCTAATCTATGGCTACACCTTC.

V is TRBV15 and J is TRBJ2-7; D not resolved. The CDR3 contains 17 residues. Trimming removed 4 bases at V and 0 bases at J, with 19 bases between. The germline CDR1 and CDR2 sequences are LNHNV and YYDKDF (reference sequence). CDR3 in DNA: TGTGCCACCAGCATAAGACGAACTATAGGCCTCTCCTACGAGCAGTACGTC. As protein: CATSIRRTIGLSYEQYV.

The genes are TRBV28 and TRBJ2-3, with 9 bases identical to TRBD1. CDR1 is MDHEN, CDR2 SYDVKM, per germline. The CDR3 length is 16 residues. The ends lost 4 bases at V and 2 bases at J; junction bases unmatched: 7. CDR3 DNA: TGTGCCAGCAGTTCTCCGGGACAGGGTGCCACAGATACGCAGTATTTT. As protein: CASSSPGQGATDTQYF.

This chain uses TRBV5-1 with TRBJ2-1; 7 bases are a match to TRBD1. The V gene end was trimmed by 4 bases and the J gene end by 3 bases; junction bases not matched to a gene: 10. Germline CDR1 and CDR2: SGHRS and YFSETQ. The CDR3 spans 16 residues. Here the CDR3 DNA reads TGCGCCAGCAGCCCCCTCGGGACAGATGGCTACAATGAGCAGTTCTTC. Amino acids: CASSPLGTDGYNEQFF.

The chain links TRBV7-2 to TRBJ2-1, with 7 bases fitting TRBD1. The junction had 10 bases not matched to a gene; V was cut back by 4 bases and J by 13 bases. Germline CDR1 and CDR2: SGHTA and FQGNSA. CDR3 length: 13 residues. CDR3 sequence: CASSSGTVRVQFF. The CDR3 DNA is TGTGCCAGCAGCTCCGGGACAGTAAGGGTTCAGTTCTTC.

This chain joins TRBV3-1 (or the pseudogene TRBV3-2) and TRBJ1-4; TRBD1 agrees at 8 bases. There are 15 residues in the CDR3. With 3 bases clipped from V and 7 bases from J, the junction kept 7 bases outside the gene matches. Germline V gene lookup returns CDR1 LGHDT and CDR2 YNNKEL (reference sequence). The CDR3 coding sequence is TGTGCCAGCAGCCACCCGATCGGGACAGGTGAAAAACTGTTTTTT. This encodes CASSHPIGTGEKLFF.

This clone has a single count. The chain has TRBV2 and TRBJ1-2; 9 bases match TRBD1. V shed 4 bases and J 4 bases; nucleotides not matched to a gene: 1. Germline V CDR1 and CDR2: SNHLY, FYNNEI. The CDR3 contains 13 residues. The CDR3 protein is CASSVTGGYGYTF. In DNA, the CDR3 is TGTGCCAGCAGTGTGACAGGGGGCTATGGCTACACCTTC.

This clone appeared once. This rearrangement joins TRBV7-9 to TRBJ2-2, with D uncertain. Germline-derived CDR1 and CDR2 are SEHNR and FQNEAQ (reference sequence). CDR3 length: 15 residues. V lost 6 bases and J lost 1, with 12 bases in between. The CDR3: CASRSQSVNTGELFF. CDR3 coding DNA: TGTGCCAGCAGGTCCCAGAGCGTGAACACCGGGGAGCTGTTTTTT.

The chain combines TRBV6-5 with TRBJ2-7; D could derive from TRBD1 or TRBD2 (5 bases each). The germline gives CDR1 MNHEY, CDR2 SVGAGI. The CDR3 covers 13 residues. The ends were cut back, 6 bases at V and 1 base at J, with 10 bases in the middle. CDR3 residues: CASRPGRSYEQYV. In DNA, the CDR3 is TGTGCCAGCAGACCGGGACGGTCCTACGAGCAGTACGTC.

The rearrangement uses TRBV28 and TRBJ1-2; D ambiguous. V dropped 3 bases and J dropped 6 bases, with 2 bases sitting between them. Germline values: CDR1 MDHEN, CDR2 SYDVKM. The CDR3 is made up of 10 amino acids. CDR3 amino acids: CASSFNGYTF. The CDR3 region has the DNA TGTGCCAGCAGTTTCAATGGCTACACCTTC.

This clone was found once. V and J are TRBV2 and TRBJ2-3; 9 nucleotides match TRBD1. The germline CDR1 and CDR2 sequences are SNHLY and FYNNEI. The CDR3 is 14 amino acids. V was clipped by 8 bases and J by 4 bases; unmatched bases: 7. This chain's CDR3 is CASRTGVGPDTQYF. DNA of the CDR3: TGTGCCAGCCGGACAGGGGTTGGCCCAGATACGCAGTATTTT.

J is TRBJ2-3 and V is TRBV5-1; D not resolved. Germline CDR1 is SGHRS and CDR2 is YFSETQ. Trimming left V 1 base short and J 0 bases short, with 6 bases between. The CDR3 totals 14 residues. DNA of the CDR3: TGCGCCAGCAGCTTGTCACAAAGCACAGATACGCAGTATTTT. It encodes CASSLSQSTDTQYF.

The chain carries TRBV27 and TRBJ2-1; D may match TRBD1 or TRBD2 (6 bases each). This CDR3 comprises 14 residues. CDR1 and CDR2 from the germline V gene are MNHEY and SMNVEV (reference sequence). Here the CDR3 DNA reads TGTGGGGTGGGAGGACAGCCCACCTACAATGAGCAGTTCTTC. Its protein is CGVGGQPTYNEQFF.

This chain's CDR3 is CASSLDSTGELFF. As DNA, the CDR3 is TGCGCCAGCAGCTTGGATAGCACCGGGGAGCTGTTTTTT. V usage is TRBV5-1 and J usage is TRBJ2-2; D uncertain. This CDR3 region has 13 residues. Looked up from germline, CDR1 is SGHRS and CDR2 is YFSETQ. Trimming cost V 0 bases and J 4 bases, with 4 bases left between them.

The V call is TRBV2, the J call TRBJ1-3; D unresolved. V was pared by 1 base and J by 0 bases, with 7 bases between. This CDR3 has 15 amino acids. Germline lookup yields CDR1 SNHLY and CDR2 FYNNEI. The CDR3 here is CASSEGRISGNTIYF. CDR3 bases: TGTGCCAGCAGTGAAGGGCGGATCTCTGGAAACACCATATATTTT.